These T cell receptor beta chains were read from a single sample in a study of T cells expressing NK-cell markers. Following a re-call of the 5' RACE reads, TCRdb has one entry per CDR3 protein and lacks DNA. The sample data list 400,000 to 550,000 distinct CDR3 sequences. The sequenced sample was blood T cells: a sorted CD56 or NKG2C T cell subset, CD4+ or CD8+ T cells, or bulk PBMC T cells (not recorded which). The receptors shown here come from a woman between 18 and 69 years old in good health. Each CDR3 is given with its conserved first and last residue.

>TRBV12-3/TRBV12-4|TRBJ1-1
CASSFVLVGRNTEAFF
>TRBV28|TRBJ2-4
CASSYVTREAKNIQYF
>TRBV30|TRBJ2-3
CAWSSGKPGDTQYF
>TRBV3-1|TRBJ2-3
CASSQVEDTQYF
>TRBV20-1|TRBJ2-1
CSARGGSGGYNEQFF
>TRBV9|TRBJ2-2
CASSVDTARLNTGELFF
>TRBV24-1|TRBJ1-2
CATSDATLYYGYTF
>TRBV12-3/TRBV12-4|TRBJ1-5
CASSLSEFDQPQHF
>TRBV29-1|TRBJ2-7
CSVLGQGAYEQYF
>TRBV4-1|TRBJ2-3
CASSQDLGTIAADTQYF
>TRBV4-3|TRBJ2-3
CASSLISGITDTQYF
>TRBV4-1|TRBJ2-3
CASSRPLGTDTQYF
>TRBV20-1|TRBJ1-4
CSAPSDRATNEKLFF
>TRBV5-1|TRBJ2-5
CASSLRRGGEETQYF
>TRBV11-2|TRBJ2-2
CASSLTKTSGIGTGELFF
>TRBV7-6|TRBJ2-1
CASSLAVGNYNEQFF
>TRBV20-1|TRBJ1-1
CSPQGLPTEAFF
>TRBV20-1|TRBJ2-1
CSARDPRLEGVNEQFF
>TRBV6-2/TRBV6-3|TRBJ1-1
CASSAHGTLEAFF
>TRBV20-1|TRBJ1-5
CSARDGQPQHF
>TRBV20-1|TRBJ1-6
CSAREGQINSPLHF
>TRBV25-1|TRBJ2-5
CASSEPGQGRETQYF
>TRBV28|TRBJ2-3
CASSSTSGITDTQYF
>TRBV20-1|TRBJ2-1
CSASVLDEQFF
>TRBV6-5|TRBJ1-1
CASSYRTGVSEAFF